This T cell receptor beta chain was identified in a study of cytomegalovirus exposure and HLA in healthy donors. Measured with immunoSEQ multiplex PCR; TCRdb has only the in-frame clones, and not every one. The top ten clones hold roughly an eighth of a sample with over 200,000 clones, roughly 88% of them seen once. In regard to this clone: The antigen is unknown.

The donors were part of the validation cohort, which consisted of more than 90 subjects and was separate from the first cohort of 666 subjects. The CDR3 length is 14 residues. Germline CDR1 SGHNT, CDR2 YYREEE (reference sequence). Losses at the gene ends were 4 bases for V and 2 bases for J; bases not matched to a gene: 5. Study-wide findings and caveats: Subsequent analysis showed first-cohort TCR clusters tending to co-occur in over a hundred validation repertoires. It was 160 or so TCR beta chains that were listed as cytomegalovirus-associated. Through in vitro validation, three CMV-associated chains were shown to be specific for CMV antigens.

V and J are TRBV5-4 and TRBJ2-5; TRBD1 aligns across 7 bases. The specimen sequenced was PBMCs. This receptor was identified in a woman aged 30 to 39 in good health and CMV-seropositive. The DNA of the CDR3 is TGTGCCAGCAGCGGGGACAGAGCTCAAGAGACCCAGTACTTC. It yields the protein CASSGDRAQETQYF.